This TCR gamma chain was obtained from a study of γδ T cells in repeated Plasmodium falciparum infection. As for the study in general: Donors had four controlled P. falciparum NF54 infections over roughly 640 days.

TCRdb reprocessed the multiplex PCR reads using CATT. This sample has approximately 32,000 gamma-chain clones; about 1.5% occur once, and the top ten carry 19%. Gammadelta T cells were flow-sorted from PBMC into Vgamma9/Vdelta2+ and Vdelta2-negative populations for bulk analysis. A few counts support this clone. This likely reflects a read error, since a far larger clone is one base away. The sample carries other DNA sequences with the same CDR3. Looked up from germline, CDR1 is GITISATS and CDR2 is ISYDGTV (reference sequence). The CDR3 runs 11 residues. V usage is TRGV9 and J usage is TRGJP1. The J gene, left out of TCRdb, was set here by checking the DNA against germline. The source material was gamma-delta T cells from blood. This clonotype was sampled from a pool of human donors (malaria-infected and uninfected, not separated). The CDR3, as DNA: TGTGCCTCGACCACCGGTTGGTTCAAGATATTT. Encoded protein: CASTTGWFKIF.